These 21 T cell receptor beta chains were all obtained from the same sample, sequenced in a study of CD8 T cells in Susac syndrome. cDNA came from about 0.51 to 1 ug RNA primed by random hexamers. TCRdb independently ran MiXCR on the immunoSEQ multiplex PCR reads; one entry per CDR3 protein. The sample includes around 180,000 distinct CDR3 sequences, 85% to 95% seen only once; the top ten take 0.12%. The sequenced material came from CD4+ T cells from PBMCs. These receptor sequences come from a human donor with Susac syndrome.

The gene calls are TRBV18 and TRBJ2-3; 9 bases map to TRBD1. The CDR3 totals 16 residues. The V gene's germline CDR1 is KGHSH and CDR2 LQKENI. Losses at the gene ends were 3 bases for V and 3 bases for J; bases not matched to a gene: 7. In nucleotides, the CDR3 is TGTGCCAGCTCACCTCTCGGACAGGGGCCAACAGATACGCAGTATTTT. Translated: CASSPLGQGPTDTQYF. Combining the CDR3 with reference TRBV18 and TRBJ2-3 gives the whole variable domain NAGVMQNPRHLVRRRGQEARLRCSPMKGHSHVYWYRQLPEEGLKFMVYLQKENIIDESGMPKERFSAEFPKEGPSILRIQQVVRGDSAAYFCASSPLGQGPTDTQYFGPGTRLTVL.

The chain employs TRBV5-4 and TRBJ1-1; D gene ambiguous. The CDR3 totals 13 residues. CDR1 and CDR2 (germline): SGHNT, YYREEE (reference sequence). Deletions cut 4 bases from V and 7 bases from J, with 14 bases between. The CDR3 region is CASSREGNFEAFF. The CDR3 DNA is TGTGCCAGCAGCCGTGAGGGAAACTTTGAAGCTTTCTTT.

This chain connects TRBV4-3 to TRBJ2-2; no clear D. Trimming stripped 0 bases from V and 4 bases from J, with 12 bases between. The CDR3 totals 16 residues. The germline V gene has CDR1 LGHNA and CDR2 YSLEER. CDR3 protein: CASSQEGGGFTGELFF. DNA for the CDR3: TGCGCCAGCAGCCAAGAAGGCGGCGGTTTCACCGGGGAGCTGTTTTTT.

V is TRBV29-1 and J is TRBJ1-4; D is undetermined. CDR3 length: 13 amino acids. Germline CDR1 is SQVTM and CDR2 is ANQGSEA. V gave up 7 bases and J gave up 3 bases, with 12 bases separating them. The CDR3: CSARVSPNEKLFF. The DNA for the CDR3 is TGCAGCGCTCGGGTTTCCCCTAATGAAAAACTGTTTTTT.

The rearrangement joins TRBV20-1 to TRBJ2-1, with 10 nucleotides matching TRBD2. With V trimmed by 6 bases and J by 8 bases, 7 bases remained unmatched. The CDR3 is made up of 13 amino acids. Germline values: CDR1 DFQATT, CDR2 SNEGSKA (reference sequence). In nucleotides, the CDR3 is TGCAGTGCCACTCCTAGCGGGGGCTATGAGCAGTTCTTC. It encodes CSATPSGGYEQFF.

The rearrangement links TRBV5-4 to TRBJ1-1, with D possibly matching TRBD1 (6 bases). Between the trimmed V and J ends, which lost 4 bases and 11 bases, there was a span of 18 bases. CDR3 length: 13 residues. CDR1 SGHNT and CDR2 YYREEE come from the germline V gene (reference sequence). The CDR3 bases are TGTGCCAGCAGCCCCGGACAGAGGGCTCTTGCTTTCTTT. It translates to CASSPGQRALAFF.

CDR3 nucleotide sequence: TGTGCCAGCAGTTTACCTACGGCTTACAATGAGCAGTTCTTC. It yields the protein CASSLPTAYNEQFF. The chain is built from TRBV27 and TRBJ2-1; D is uncertain. Trimming took off 2 bases at V and 4 bases at J, with 9 bases between the two ends. Per germline, CDR1 MNHEY and CDR2 SMNVEV (reference sequence). This CDR3 is built from 14 residues.

The rearrangement uses TRBV9 and TRBJ2-7; 7 positions agree with TRBD2. The trim removed 4 bases at V and 1 base at J, leaving 2 bases unmatched. Germline V CDR1 and CDR2: SGDLS, YYNGEE. The CDR3 spans 13 residues. This chain's CDR3 is CASSTGGSYEQYF. The CDR3 DNA is TGTGCCAGCAGCACCGGGGGGTCCTACGAGCAGTACTTC.

V is TRBV3-1 and J is TRBJ2-5; 7 positions agree with TRBD2. Germline-derived CDR1 and CDR2 are LGHDT and YNNKEL (reference sequence). Trimming took 7 bases from V and 2 from J; bases not matched to a gene: 7. CDR3 size: 14 residues. This CDR3 reads CASTKSGVQETQYF. CDR3 nucleotide sequence: TGTGCCAGCACCAAAAGCGGGGTTCAAGAGACCCAGTACTTC.

The chain combines TRBV29-1 with TRBJ1-6, with TRBD1 as a possible D gene (5 bases). There are 13 residues in the CDR3. Deletions cut 6 bases from V and 8 bases from J, with 14 bases between. Germline V gives CDR1 SQVTM, CDR2 ANQGSEA. The CDR3 nucleotides read TGCAGCGTGAAGGGGCAGCAGGATTCACCCCTCCACTTT. Amino acid sequence: CSVKGQQDSPLHF.

The chain carries TRBV1 and TRBJ1-4; the listed D gene, TRBD1, was not tested against the DNA. TRBV1 is a pseudogene. The CDR3 runs to 18 residues. For the CDR3, the DNA is TGCACCAGCAGCCAAGATTGGCAGCCGAAAATCCGGGATGAAAAACTGTTTTTT. This encodes CTSSQDWQPKIRDEKLFF.

The V and J genes are TRBV4-2 and TRBJ2-5, with unresolved D. Looked up from germline, CDR1 is LGHNA and CDR2 is YNFKEQ. The CDR3 has 13 amino acids. V was cut by 5 bases and J by 5 bases, with 12 bases left in between. The CDR3 here is CASSADTAETQYF. The CDR3 DNA follows: TGTGCCAGCAGCGCTGACACGGCGGAGACCCAGTACTTC.

The CDR3 here is CATSDTGGRKQYF. CDR3 coding DNA: TGTGCCACCAGTGACACGGGGGGCCGCAAGCAGTACTTC. The rearrangement links TRBV24-1 to TRBJ2-7; TRBD2 is a possible D gene (7 bases). V lost 4 bases and J lost 8, with 14 bases in between. Germline V CDR1 and CDR2: KGHDR, SFDVKD. This CDR3 has 13 residues.

The chain links TRBV5-5 to TRBJ2-7; 7 bases fit TRBD2. CDR1 and CDR2 (germline): SGHKS, YYEKEE (reference sequence). The CDR3 is made up of 13 amino acids. The ends lost 4 bases at V and 13 bases at J; junction bases unmatched: 14. The CDR3 spells CASSLVGGVRLYF. CDR3 nucleotide sequence: TGTGCCAGCAGCCTTGTGGGAGGGGTTCGACTCTACTTC. Together with reference TRBV5-5 and TRBJ2-7, the CDR3 gives the full variable domain: DAGVTQSPTHLIKTRGQQVTLRCSPISGHKSVSWYQQVLGQGPQFIFQYYEKEERGRGNFPDRFSARQFPNYSSELNVNALLLGDSALYLCASSLVGGVRLYFGPGTRLTVT.

CDR3 loop: CASSLDDSFTDTQYF. The DNA for the CDR3 is TGTGCCAGCAGCTTAGACGACTCATTCACAGATACGCAGTATTTT. The V call is TRBV5-4, the J call TRBJ2-3, with D hard to call. V gave up 2 bases and J gave up 2 bases, with 12 bases separating them. The CDR3 sequence is 15 residues long. Germline CDR1 is SGHNT and CDR2 is YYREEE (reference sequence).

This chain uses TRBV29-1 with TRBJ2-7; D assignment may be TRBD1 or TRBD2 (5 bases each). The CDR3 covers 13 residues. Trimming stripped 1 base from V and 4 bases from J, with 11 bases between. Germline loops: CDR1 SQVTM, CDR2 ANQGSEA. CDR3: CSVEGGEGYEQYF. In DNA form, the CDR3 reads TGCAGCGTTGAAGGGGGCGAGGGATACGAGCAGTACTTC.

The gene calls are TRBV18 and TRBJ2-2; possibly TRBD1 for D (5 bases). V shed 0 bases and J shed 2 bases, with 7 bases lying between them. Per the germline V gene, CDR1 is KGHSH and CDR2 is LQKENI. The CDR3 extends over 15 amino acids. The CDR3 region is CASSPPTANTGELFF. The CDR3 DNA follows: TGTGCCAGCTCACCACCGACAGCCAACACCGGGGAGCTGTTTTTT.

The V and J genes are TRBV20-1 and TRBJ2-1; TRBD2 matches 11 bases. The CDR3 extends over 17 amino acids. Germline V gene sequence: CDR1 DFQATT, CDR2 SNEGSKA (reference sequence). The junction had 11 bases not matched to a gene; V was cut back by 3 bases and J by 4 bases. Here the CDR3 DNA reads TGCAGTGCTAGTGCGATGACTAGCGGGGTAACTTACAATGAGCAGTTCTTC. The encoded protein is CSASAMTSGVTYNEQFF.

The CDR3 loop reads CASSQGGTEAFF. The CDR3, as DNA: TGTGCCAGCAGCCAAGGTGGCACTGAAGCTTTCTTT. This chain uses TRBV3-1 with TRBJ1-1; no clear D. Germline CDR1 is LGHDT and CDR2 is YNNKEL (reference sequence). V lost 1 base and J 4 bases, leaving 4 bases between the germline ends. CDR3 length equals 12 residues.

The rearrangement uses TRBV20-1 and TRBJ2-5, with D tentatively TRBD1 (5 bases). The CDR3 spans 14 residues. The V gene's germline CDR1 is DFQATT and CDR2 SNEGSKA (reference sequence). The V end lost 5 bases, the J end lost 3 bases, and 16 bases lay between the germline ends. The CDR3 sequence: CSAPGQPPKETQYF. The CDR3 region has the DNA TGCAGTGCTCCAGGACAACCCCCGAAAGAGACCCAGTACTTC.

The V gene is TRBV7-2, the J gene TRBJ1-2; 8 bases are a match to TRBD1. The CDR3 sequence is 14 residues long. Looked up from germline, CDR1 is SGHTA and CDR2 is FQGNSA. V was clipped by 2 bases and J by 7 bases; unmatched bases: 6. The CDR3 DNA sequence: TGTGCCAGCAGCTTAAAGGACAGGGTACGTGGCTACACCTTC. This gives the protein CASSLKDRVRGYTF.